This T cell receptor (beta chain) originates from a study of OX40 agonist ivuxolimab in advanced cancers. Sequenced by immunoSEQ multiplex PCR; TCRdb stores in-frame clones only, minus some. Among tens of thousands of clones, around 91% were seen once, and the ten largest hold 0.94%. Looked up from germline, CDR1 is GTSNPN and CDR2 is SVGIG (reference sequence). There are 13 residues in the CDR3. Trimming stripped 0 bases from V and 4 bases from J, with 6 bases between. This clone was seen a few times. This material consisted of CD4+ or CD8+ T cells sorted from blood, taken in a trial of the OX40 agonist ivuxolimab. The receptor's source is an adult with an advanced solid tumor such as melanoma, head and neck, liver or kidney cancer. The V and J genes are TRBV30 and TRBJ1-4, with no clear D. CDR3 sequence reads: CAWSVSLNEKLFF. CDR3 sequence (DNA): TGTGCCTGGAGTGTCTCACTTAATGAAAAACTGTTTTTT.